This passage covers 32 T cell receptor beta chains from one sample sequenced in a study of T-cell reconstitution after alpha-beta-depleted transplantation in children. TCRbeta library construction was performed incorporating unique molecular identifiers. TCRdb reprocessed the PCR reads with MiXCR, giving one entry per CDR3 protein. This sample carries about 460,000 distinct CDR3 sequences, around 12% of them seen once, and the ten largest clones take over 5.5%. The specimen was PBMCs from the stem cell graft donor, collected from the stem cell graft. Every receptor here comes from a human donor who donated a stem cell graft to a child with combined immunodeficiency.

In this sample, this clonotype turned up a few times. V and J are TRBV6-5 and TRBJ2-7; 7 nucleotides align to TRBD2. Germline assignment: CDR1 MNHEY and CDR2 SVGAGI. CDR3 length: 17 amino acids. J lost 3 bases, V lost 0 bases, and 11 bases had no gene match. The CDR3 reads CASSYSLSGNSGYEQYF. CDR3 bases: TGTGCCAGCAGTTACTCGTTGAGCGGGAACAGCGGCTACGAGCAGTACTTC.

V and J are TRBV6-1 and TRBJ2-5; 9 nucleotides align to TRBD1. The CDR3 covers 16 residues. Germline V gives CDR1 MNHNS, CDR2 SASEGT. V trimming: 6 bases; J trimming: 7 bases; junction bases outside the gene matches: 15. CDR3 sequence reads: CASSLDGQGYWGTQYF. The CDR3 DNA reads TGTGCCAGCAGCCTCGATGGACAGGGGTATTGGGGGACCCAGTACTTC.

This clonotype was detected a few times. This rearrangement joins TRBV7-8 to TRBJ2-6; 11 bases map to TRBD1. The V and J ends lost 10 bases and 2 bases, in that order; junction bases with no gene match: 10. Looked up from germline, CDR1 is SGHVS and CDR2 is FQNEAQ. This CDR3 has 17 amino acids. This chain's CDR3 is CAIKAGQGVPGANVLTF. CDR3 sequence (DNA): TGTGCCATCAAGGCGGGACAGGGGGTCCCTGGGGCCAACGTCCTGACTTTC.

This clonotype was observed a few times. The chain recombines TRBV3-1 with TRBJ2-2; D perhaps matches TRBD1 (6 bases). V was shortened by 1 base and J by 7 bases, with 13 bases between the two germline ends. The germline CDR1 and CDR2 sequences are LGHDT and YNNKEL (reference sequence). CDR3 length: 15 amino acids. CDR3 residues: CASSQVGAGVGELFF. The CDR3 bases are TGTGCCAGCAGCCAAGTTGGAGCAGGGGTCGGGGAGCTGTTTTTT.

Only a few counts were recorded for this clonotype. V and J are TRBV12-3 or TRBV12-4 and TRBJ1-2, with D unresolved. This CDR3 region has 12 residues. The germline V and J ends were trimmed by 4 bases and 3 bases, with 6 bases remaining between them. The CDR3 sequence is CASSSEHYGYTF. The CDR3 DNA reads as TGTGCCAGCAGTTCAGAGCACTATGGCTACACCTTC.

The rearrangement joins TRBV7-2 to TRBJ2-5; 7 bases are shared with TRBD2. The junction had 11 bases not matched to a gene; V was cut back by 2 bases and J by 5 bases. Germline lookup yields CDR1 SGHTA and CDR2 FQGNSA. CDR3 length: 16 amino acids. CDR3 sequence: CASSLIGAGSWETQYF. CDR3 bases: TGTGCCAGCAGCTTAATCGGAGCGGGAAGTTGGGAGACCCAGTACTTC.

This clonotype was counted a few times. The chain joins TRBV12-3 or TRBV12-4 to TRBJ2-7; no clear D. The CDR3 is made up of 12 amino acids. V dropped 5 bases and J dropped 1 base, with 6 bases sitting between them. The CDR3 sequence: CASSQLSYEQYF. CDR3 sequence (DNA): TGTGCCAGCAGTCAGCTTTCCTACGAGCAGTACTTC.

There are many counts of this clonotype. The chain uses TRBV5-6 and TRBJ2-1; D not certain. V was shortened by 0 bases and J by 0 bases, with 7 bases between the two germline ends. Germline V gene sequence: CDR1 SGHDT, CDR2 YYEEEE. CDR3 length equals 15 residues. CDR3 residues: CASSLEVISYNEQFF. The CDR3 DNA sequence: TGTGCCAGCAGCTTGGAGGTGATCTCCTACAATGAGCAGTTCTTC.

This clonotype was seen a handful of times. The chain joins TRBV20-1 to TRBJ2-3, with TRBD2 matching 8 bases. Germline values: CDR1 DFQATT, CDR2 SNEGSKA (reference sequence). The CDR3 has 15 amino acids. Germline trimming cut 0 bases from V and 3 bases from J; bases unmatched to any gene: 5. CDR3 DNA: TGCAGTGCTAGAGACCGGGAGGGGTTTACAGATACGCAGTATTTT. Its translation: CSARDREGFTDTQYF.

The V and J genes are TRBV28 and TRBJ2-7; a weak D match, TRBD1 (5 bases). Trimming took 7 bases from V and 5 from J, leaving 15 bases between them. Germline assignment: CDR1 MDHEN and CDR2 SYDVKM. This CDR3 is built from 13 residues. CDR3 nucleotide sequence: TGTGCCAGCACTCTGGGGCCTTGGGACGAGCAGTACTTC. This translates into CASTLGPWDEQYF. Complete variable domain (other parts from reference TRBV28 and TRBJ2-7): DVKVTQSSRYLVKRTGEKVFLECVQDMDHENMFWYRQDPGLGLRLIYFSYDVKMKEKGDIPEGYSVSREKKERFSLILESASTNQTSMYLCASTLGPWDEQYFGPGTRLTVT.

This clonotype was picked up a small number of times. V is TRBV7-2 and J is TRBJ2-1, with D possibly TRBD1 on 5 matching bases. V lost 5 bases and J 9 bases, leaving 17 bases between the germline ends. The V gene's germline CDR1 is SGHTA and CDR2 FQGNSA. The CDR3 spans 14 residues. CDR3: CASSPHGADGEQFF. DNA of the CDR3: TGTGCCAGCAGCCCCCATGGGGCCGACGGTGAGCAGTTCTTC.

This clonotype came up once. The chain uses TRBV21-1 and TRBJ2-3. TRBV21-1 is a pseudogene segment. The CDR3 spans 11 residues. CDR3 amino acids: CASIGTDTQYF. The CDR3 DNA sequence: TGTGCCAGCATTGGCACAGATACGCAGTATTTT.

This clonotype has a count of ten or more. The chain has TRBV20-1 and TRBJ2-1; 11 positions match TRBD2. V lost 5 bases, J lost 4 bases, and 4 bases stayed unmatched. The CDR3 runs to 14 residues. Germline CDR1 reads DFQATT; CDR2 reads SNEGSKA (reference sequence). CDR3 amino acids: CSAPTSGSYNEQFF. As DNA, the CDR3 is TGCAGTGCTCCTACTAGCGGGAGTTACAATGAGCAGTTCTTC.

This rearrangement joins TRBV10-2 to TRBJ1-5; D is perhaps TRBD1 (5 bases). CDR3 length: 16 residues. Between the trimmed V and J ends, which lost 0 bases and 2 bases, there was a span of 11 bases. CDR1 is WSHSY, CDR2 SAAADI, per germline. CDR3 residues: CASSESQGAGNQPQHF. CDR3 in DNA: TGCGCCAGCAGTGAGTCCCAGGGCGCGGGCAATCAGCCCCAGCATTTT.

This clonotype was seen a few times. The rearrangement links TRBV12-3 or TRBV12-4 to TRBJ2-2; D is possibly TRBD1 (6 bases). The CDR3 sequence is 15 residues long. With 6 bases removed from V and 3 bases from J, the gap between germline ends came to 14 bases. The CDR3 here is CASRTERGYTGELFF. The CDR3 DNA sequence: TGTGCCAGCAGGACGGAAAGGGGGTACACCGGGGAGCTGTTTTTT.

A few counts support this clonotype. This chain joins TRBV4-3 and TRBJ1-1; D uncertain. CDR1 and CDR2 (germline): LGHNA, YSLEER. V lost 2 bases, J lost 10 bases, and 26 bases lay in between. This CDR3 has 17 residues. This chain's CDR3 is CASSQSAGPGMAGGAFF. The CDR3 DNA follows: TGCGCCAGCAGCCAAAGTGCCGGGCCCGGGATGGCTGGAGGAGCTTTCTTT.

V usage is TRBV13 and J usage is TRBJ2-7, with TRBD1 identical over 10 bases. There are 16 residues in the CDR3. Germline CDR1 PRHDT, CDR2 FYEKMQ (reference sequence). V trimming: 5 bases; J trimming: 4 bases; junction bases outside the gene matches: 11. CDR3 in amino acids: CASSKGTGAPIYEQYF. CDR3 DNA sequence: TGTGCCAGCAGCAAGGGGACAGGGGCCCCCATTTACGAGCAGTACTTC.

This sequence joins TRBV12-3 or TRBV12-4 and TRBJ2-7; D may be TRBD1 (6 bases). V lost 0 bases, J lost 11 bases, and 14 bases lay in between. The CDR3 has 13 residues. CDR3 amino acids: CASSLAPGAEKYF. CDR3 DNA sequence: TGTGCCAGCAGTTTAGCGCCAGGGGCGGAGAAGTACTTC.

This clonotype was seen more than once but under ten times. The rearrangement links TRBV12-3 or TRBV12-4 to TRBJ2-2; D ambiguous. This CDR3 spans 15 amino acids. V gave up 2 bases and J gave up 6 bases, with 13 bases separating them. CDR3 protein: CASSLYRGGAGELFF. CDR3 nucleotide sequence: TGTGCCAGCAGTTTATATCGCGGTGGGGCCGGGGAGCTGTTTTTT.

In its sample, this clonotype was seen a few times. This rearrangement joins TRBV29-1 to TRBJ2-2; no firm D call. The ends were cut back, 6 bases at V and 4 bases at J, with 12 bases in the middle. The CDR3 contains 13 residues. The germline V gene encodes CDR1 SQVTM and CDR2 ANQGSEA. CDR3: CSVTPSGTGELFF. CDR3 nucleotides: TGCAGCGTGACGCCTAGTGGCACCGGGGAGCTGTTTTTT.

A few counts support this clonotype. V is TRBV20-1 and J is TRBJ1-3; 8 bases are shared with TRBD1. There are 14 residues in the CDR3. Germline CDR1 DFQATT, CDR2 SNEGSKA (reference sequence). V was clipped by 4 bases and J by 7 bases; unmatched bases: 9. In nucleotides, the CDR3 is TGCAGTGCTACCCCAGGACAGGGATGGAACACCATATATTTT. Amino acids: CSATPGQGWNTIYF.

A few counts support this clonotype. The CDR3 DNA reads TGTGCCAGCAGCCGAGTACTAGCGGGAGGGCCTTTTGTCTACAATGAGCAGTTCTTC. Translating it yields CASSRVLAGGPFVYNEQFF. The J gene is TRBJ2-1, the V gene TRBV4-2, with 13 bases matching TRBD2. With 4 bases clipped from V and 3 bases from J, the junction kept 12 bases outside the gene matches. Per the germline V gene, CDR1 is LGHNA and CDR2 is YNFKEQ. The CDR3 extends over 19 amino acids.

This clonotype was seen a few times. This chain joins TRBV12-3 or TRBV12-4 and TRBJ2-1; D is possibly TRBD1 or TRBD2 (6 bases each). CDR3 length: 14 amino acids. Trimming cost V 8 bases and J 6 bases, with 17 bases left between them. The CDR3 here is CASARGAGVNEQFF. For the CDR3, the DNA is TGTGCCAGCGCTAGGGGGGCAGGGGTCAATGAGCAGTTCTTC.

This clonotype has a count of ten or more. The chain combines TRBV5-1 with TRBJ2-5; D is possibly TRBD1 (5 bases). The germline gives CDR1 SGHRS, CDR2 YFSETQ. The CDR3 sequence is 14 residues long. V lost 0 bases, J lost 7 bases, and 13 bases lay in between. CDR3 sequence: CASSLADGTGTQYF. In DNA form, the CDR3 reads TGCGCCAGCAGCTTGGCGGACGGAACAGGGACCCAGTACTTC.

This clonotype showed up just a few times. The chain carries TRBV7-3 and TRBJ2-3; 7 bases fit TRBD1. The CDR3 has 13 amino acids. CDR1 is SGHTA, CDR2 FQGTGA, per germline. V trimming: 5 bases; J trimming: 8 bases; junction bases outside the gene matches: 7. CDR3 sequence: CASSPTGTGTQYF. The CDR3 DNA is TGTGCCAGCAGCCCGACAGGGACGGGTACGCAGTATTTT.

This clonotype was counted a few times. The chain couples TRBV9 to TRBJ2-2; 12 bases are a match to TRBD1. This CDR3 spans 15 amino acids. In germline, CDR1 is SGDLS, CDR2 YYNGEE. Trimming at V came to 3 bases and at J to 6 bases, leaving 3 bases not matched to a gene. The CDR3 sequence is CASSGGTGGPGELFF. Here the CDR3 DNA reads TGTGCCAGCAGCGGAGGGACAGGGGGCCCCGGGGAGCTGTTTTTT. The entire variable domain, with the rest obtained from reference TRBV9 and TRBJ2-2, is as follows: DSGVTQTPKHLITATGQRVTLRCSPRSGDLSVYWYQQSLDQGLQFLIQYYNGEERAKGNILERFSAQQFPDLHSELNLSSLELGDSALYFCASSGGTGGPGELFFGEGSRLTVL.

J is TRBJ1-2 and V is TRBV19; tentatively, D is TRBD1 (5 bases). The germline gives CDR1 LNHDA, CDR2 SQIVND (reference sequence). The germline V and J ends were trimmed by 3 bases and 8 bases, with 22 bases remaining between them. This CDR3 has 16 amino acids. The CDR3 sequence: CASSMEMSGTLGGYTF. In DNA form, the CDR3 reads TGTGCCAGTAGTATGGAAATGTCAGGGACCCTCGGAGGCTACACCTTC.

This clonotype was picked up a small number of times. The chain is built from TRBV12-3 or TRBV12-4 and TRBJ1-5, with 8 bases aligning to TRBD1. V lost 6 bases to trimming and J lost 2 bases; unmatched junction nucleotides: 3. CDR3 length equals 14 residues. The CDR3 protein is CASRKTGGNQPQHF. For the CDR3, the DNA is TGTGCCAGCAGGAAGACAGGGGGCAATCAGCCCCAGCATTTT.

This clonotype came up many times. The chain employs TRBV5-1 and TRBJ2-7; TRBD2 aligns across 10 bases. Trimming cost V 4 bases and J 0 bases; bases outside gene matches: 4. Looked up from germline, CDR1 is SGHRS and CDR2 is YFSETQ. The CDR3 runs to 15 residues. CDR3 nucleotide sequence: TGCGCCAGCAGCCAACTAGCGGGGAGCTCCTACGAGCAGTACTTC. Protein: CASSQLAGSSYEQYF.

This clonotype was detected only a few times. This rearrangement joins TRBV4-3 to TRBJ1-2; D remains unclear. Germline values: CDR1 LGHNA, CDR2 YSLEER. The CDR3 runs 15 residues. V was clipped by 0 bases and J by 4 bases, with 12 bases between them. This CDR3 is CASSQDHRNLYGYTF. The CDR3 DNA reads as TGCGCCAGCAGCCAAGATCACAGAAATCTCTATGGCTACACCTTC.

The genes are TRBV12-5 and TRBJ2-5; D unresolved. The CDR3 is made up of 13 amino acids. V was pared by 5 bases and J by 4 bases, with 11 bases between. Germline CDR1 reads LGHNT; CDR2 reads FRNRAP. This CDR3 is CASGPRWGETQYF. The DNA of the CDR3 is TGTGCTAGTGGTCCGCGGTGGGGAGAGACCCAGTACTTC.

J is TRBJ2-5 and V is TRBV9; TRBD1 is a possible D gene (5 bases). Germline V gene sequence: CDR1 SGDLS, CDR2 YYNGEE. CDR3 length equals 16 residues. The ends were cut back, 0 bases at V and 4 bases at J, with 16 bases in the middle. For the CDR3, the DNA is TGTGCCAGCAGCGTAGGCCCTCGAGGACAAGGAGAGACCCAGTACTTC. Its protein is CASSVGPRGQGETQYF.